Ten or more counts support the clone carrying this T cell receptor beta chain. The junction does not match germline at one end; this may be a read error. The data belong to a study of glioma-infiltrating T cells. Amplification of TCR alpha and beta CDR3 regions from RNA used iRepertoire nested multiplex PCR. TCRdb analysed the multiplex PCR reads with MiXCR anew, one entry per CDR3 protein. The repertoire holds about 130,000 distinct CDR3 sequences, with about 22% as singletons. This CDR3 spans 9 amino acids. The germline V gene encodes CDR1 DFQATT and CDR2 SNEGSKA (reference sequence). The chain is built from TRBV20-1 and TRBJ2-3; D not certain. Source material: glioma tissue, nonneoplastic brain tissue, or PBMCs (not recorded which). The receptor was derived from a human donor with low-grade glioma or glioblastoma, undergoing nonglioma brain surgery, or in good health (not recorded which). This chain's CDR3 is CSPTNTQYF. The CDR3 DNA reads as TGCAGCCCCACAAATACGCAGTATTTT.